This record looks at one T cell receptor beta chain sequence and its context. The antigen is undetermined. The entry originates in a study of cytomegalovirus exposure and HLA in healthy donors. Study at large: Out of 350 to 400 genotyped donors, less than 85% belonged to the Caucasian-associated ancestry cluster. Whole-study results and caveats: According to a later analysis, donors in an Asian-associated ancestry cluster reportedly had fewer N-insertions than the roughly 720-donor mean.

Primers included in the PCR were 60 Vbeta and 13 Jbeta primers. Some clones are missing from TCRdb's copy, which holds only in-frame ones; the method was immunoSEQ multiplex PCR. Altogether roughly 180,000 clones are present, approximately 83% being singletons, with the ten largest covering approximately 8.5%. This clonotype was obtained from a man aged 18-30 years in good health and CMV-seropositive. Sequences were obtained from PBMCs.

CDR3 bases: TGTGCCAGCAGCACACCAGGCCGCTCTGGAAACACCATATATTTT. Amino acid sequence: CASSTPGRSGNTIYF. V is TRBV7-9 and J is TRBJ1-3; D is unresolved. Germline V lookup: CDR1 SEHNR, CDR2 FQNEAQ (reference sequence). The CDR3 has 15 residues. The V end lost 5 bases, the J end lost 0 bases, and 11 bases lay between the germline ends.